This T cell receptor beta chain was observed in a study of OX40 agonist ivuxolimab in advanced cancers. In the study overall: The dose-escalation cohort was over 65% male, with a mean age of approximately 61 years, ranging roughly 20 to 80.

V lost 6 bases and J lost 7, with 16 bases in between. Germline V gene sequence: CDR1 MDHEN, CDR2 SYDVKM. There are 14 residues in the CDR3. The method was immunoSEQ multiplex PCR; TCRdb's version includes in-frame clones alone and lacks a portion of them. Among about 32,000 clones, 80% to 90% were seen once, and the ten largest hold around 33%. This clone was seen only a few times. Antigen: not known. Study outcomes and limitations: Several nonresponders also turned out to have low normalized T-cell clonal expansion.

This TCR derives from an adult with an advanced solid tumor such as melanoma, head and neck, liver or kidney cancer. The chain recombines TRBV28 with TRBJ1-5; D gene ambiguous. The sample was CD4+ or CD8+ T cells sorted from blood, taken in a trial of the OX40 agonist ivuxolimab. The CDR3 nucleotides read TGTGCCAGCAGGCGAGGTGGGTTGGGCCAGCCCCAGCATTTT. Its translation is CASRRGGLGQPQHF.